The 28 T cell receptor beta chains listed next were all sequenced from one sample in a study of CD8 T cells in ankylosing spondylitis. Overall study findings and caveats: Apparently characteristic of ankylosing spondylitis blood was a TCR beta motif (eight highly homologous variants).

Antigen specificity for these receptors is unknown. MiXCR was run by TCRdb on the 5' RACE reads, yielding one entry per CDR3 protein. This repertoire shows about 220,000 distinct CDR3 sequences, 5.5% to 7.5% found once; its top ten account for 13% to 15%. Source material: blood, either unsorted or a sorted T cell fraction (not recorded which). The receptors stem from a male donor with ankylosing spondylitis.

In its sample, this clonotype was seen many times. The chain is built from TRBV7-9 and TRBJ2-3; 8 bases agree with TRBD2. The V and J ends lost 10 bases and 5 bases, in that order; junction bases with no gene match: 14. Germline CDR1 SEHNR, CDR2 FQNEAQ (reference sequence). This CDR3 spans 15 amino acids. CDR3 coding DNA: TGTGCCACCCGGGAGGGCCTTCTACCGTTAGATACGCAGTATTTT. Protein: CATREGLLPLDTQYF.

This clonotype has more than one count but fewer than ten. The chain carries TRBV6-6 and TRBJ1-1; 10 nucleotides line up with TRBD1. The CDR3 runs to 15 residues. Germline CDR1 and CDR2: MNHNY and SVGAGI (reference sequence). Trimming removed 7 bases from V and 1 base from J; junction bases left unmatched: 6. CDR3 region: CASNGQGEKNTEAFF. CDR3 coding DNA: TGTGCCAGCAACGGACAGGGGGAGAAGAACACTGAAGCTTTCTTT.

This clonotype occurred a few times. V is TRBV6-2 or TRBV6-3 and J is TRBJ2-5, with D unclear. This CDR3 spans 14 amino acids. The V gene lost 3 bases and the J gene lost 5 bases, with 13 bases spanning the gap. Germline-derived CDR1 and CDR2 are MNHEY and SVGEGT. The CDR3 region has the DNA TGTGCCAGCAGTTATTGGGTCCAGGTCGAGACCCAGTACTTC. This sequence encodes CASSYWVQVETQYF.

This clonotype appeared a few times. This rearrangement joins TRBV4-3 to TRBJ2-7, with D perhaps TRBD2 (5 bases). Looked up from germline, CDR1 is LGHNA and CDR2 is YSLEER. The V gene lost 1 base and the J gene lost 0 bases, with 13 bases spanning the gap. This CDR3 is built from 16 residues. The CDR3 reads CASSQVYRESSYEQYF. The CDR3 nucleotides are TGCGCCAGCAGCCAAGTCTACCGGGAAAGCTCCTACGAGCAGTACTTC.

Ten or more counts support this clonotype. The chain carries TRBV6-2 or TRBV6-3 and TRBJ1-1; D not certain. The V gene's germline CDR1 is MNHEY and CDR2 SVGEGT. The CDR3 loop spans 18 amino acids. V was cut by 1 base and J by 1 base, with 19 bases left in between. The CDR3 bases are TGTGCCAGCAGTTACTTCAGGTCAGGAGTAAGCGGGAACACTGAAGCTTTCTTT. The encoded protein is CASSYFRSGVSGNTEAFF.

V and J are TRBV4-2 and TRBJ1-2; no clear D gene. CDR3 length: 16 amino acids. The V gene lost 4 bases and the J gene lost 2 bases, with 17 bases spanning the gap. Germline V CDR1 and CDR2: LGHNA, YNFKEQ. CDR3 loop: CASSLRSSGSNYGYTF. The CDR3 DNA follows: TGTGCCAGCAGCCTCCGGAGCTCCGGGTCCAACTATGGCTACACCTTC.

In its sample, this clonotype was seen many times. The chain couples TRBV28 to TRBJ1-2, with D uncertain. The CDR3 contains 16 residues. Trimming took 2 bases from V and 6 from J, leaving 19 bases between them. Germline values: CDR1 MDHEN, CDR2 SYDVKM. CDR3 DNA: TGTGCCAGCAGTTTAAGCAGCGCGTTCTCTGAGGATGGCTACACCTTC. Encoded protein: CASSLSSAFSEDGYTF.

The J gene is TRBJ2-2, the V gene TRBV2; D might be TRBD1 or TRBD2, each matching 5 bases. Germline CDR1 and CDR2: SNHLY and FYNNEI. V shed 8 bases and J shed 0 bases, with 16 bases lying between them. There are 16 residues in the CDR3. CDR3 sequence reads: CASVDFEGPNTGELFF. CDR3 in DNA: TGTGCCAGCGTGGACTTCGAGGGGCCGAACACCGGGGAGCTGTTTTTT.

DNA of the CDR3: TGCAGTGCTAGGGGTAGCGGGAGGGCGAATGAGCAGTTCTTC. Translation: CSARGSGRANEQFF. The genes are TRBV20-1 and TRBJ2-1, with TRBD2 matching over 11 bases. V lost 3 bases to trimming and J lost 7 bases; unmatched junction nucleotides: 5. The CDR3 loop spans 14 amino acids. The germline gives CDR1 DFQATT, CDR2 SNEGSKA (reference sequence).

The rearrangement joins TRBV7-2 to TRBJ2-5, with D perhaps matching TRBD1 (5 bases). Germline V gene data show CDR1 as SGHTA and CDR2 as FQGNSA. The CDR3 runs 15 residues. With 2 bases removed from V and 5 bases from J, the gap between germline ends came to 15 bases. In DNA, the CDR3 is TGTGCCAGCAGCTTATTAAGGGGCGCACGGGAGACCCAGTACTTC. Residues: CASSLLRGARETQYF.

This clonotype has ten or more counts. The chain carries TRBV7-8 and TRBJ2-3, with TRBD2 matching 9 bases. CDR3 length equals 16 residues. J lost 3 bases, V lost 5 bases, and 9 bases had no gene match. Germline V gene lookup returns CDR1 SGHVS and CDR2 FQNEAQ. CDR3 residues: CASSDGTSSSTDTQYF. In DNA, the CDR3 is TGTGCCAGCAGCGACGGGACTAGCTCCTCGACAGATACGCAGTATTTT.

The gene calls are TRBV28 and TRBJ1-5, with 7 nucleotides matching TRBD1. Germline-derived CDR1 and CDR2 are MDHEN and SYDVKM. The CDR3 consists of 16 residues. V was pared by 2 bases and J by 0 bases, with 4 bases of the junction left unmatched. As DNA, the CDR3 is TGTGCCAGCAGTTTAGGGACAGTTTATAGCAATCAGCCCCAGCATTTT. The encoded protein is CASSLGTVYSNQPQHF.

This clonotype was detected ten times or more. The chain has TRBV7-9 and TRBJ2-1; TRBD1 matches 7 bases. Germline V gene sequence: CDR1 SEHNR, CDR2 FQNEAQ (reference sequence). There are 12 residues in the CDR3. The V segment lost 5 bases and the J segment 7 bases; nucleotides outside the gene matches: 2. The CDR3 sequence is CASSPTGNEQFF. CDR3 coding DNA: TGTGCCAGCAGCCCGACAGGGAATGAGCAGTTCTTC.

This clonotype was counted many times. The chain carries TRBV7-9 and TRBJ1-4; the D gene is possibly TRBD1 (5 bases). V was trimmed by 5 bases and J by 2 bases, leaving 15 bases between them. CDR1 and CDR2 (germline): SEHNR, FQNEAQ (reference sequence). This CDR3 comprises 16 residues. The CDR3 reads CASSRFLGPTNEKLFF. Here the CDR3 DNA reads TGTGCCAGCAGCCGTTTTTTGGGGCCCACTAATGAAAAACTGTTTTTT.

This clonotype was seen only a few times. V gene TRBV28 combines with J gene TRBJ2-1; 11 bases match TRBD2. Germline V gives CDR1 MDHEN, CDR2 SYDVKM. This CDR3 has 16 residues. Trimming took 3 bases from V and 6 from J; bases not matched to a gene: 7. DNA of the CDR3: TGTGCCAGCAGTTTCCTGACTAGCGGGGTTGGCAATGAGCAGTTCTTC. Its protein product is CASSFLTSGVGNEQFF.

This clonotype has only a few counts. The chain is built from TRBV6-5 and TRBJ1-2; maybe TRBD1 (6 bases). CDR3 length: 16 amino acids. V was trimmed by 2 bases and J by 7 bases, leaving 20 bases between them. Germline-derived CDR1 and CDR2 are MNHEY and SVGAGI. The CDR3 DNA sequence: TGTGCCAGCAGTTACGAGGGCAGGGGTCGTTTGTCTGGCTACACCTTC. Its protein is CASSYEGRGRLSGYTF.

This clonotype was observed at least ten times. In DNA form, the CDR3 reads TGTGCCAGCAGCTTAGGACACGACAATGAGCAGTTCTTC. Protein sequence: CASSLGHDNEQFF. V and J are TRBV7-8 and TRBJ2-1; D not resolved. The V gene lost 1 base and the J gene lost 5 bases, with 6 bases spanning the gap. CDR1 is SGHVS and CDR2 is FQNEAQ in the germline V gene. The CDR3 runs 13 residues.

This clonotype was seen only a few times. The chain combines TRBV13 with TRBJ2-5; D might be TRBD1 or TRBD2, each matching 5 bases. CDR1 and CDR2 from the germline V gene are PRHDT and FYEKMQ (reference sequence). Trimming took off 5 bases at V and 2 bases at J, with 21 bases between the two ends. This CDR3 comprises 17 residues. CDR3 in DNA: TGTGCCAGCAGCCGGGGCCTTGTCCTTGGCGGACAAGAGACCCAGTACTTC. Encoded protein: CASSRGLVLGGQETQYF.

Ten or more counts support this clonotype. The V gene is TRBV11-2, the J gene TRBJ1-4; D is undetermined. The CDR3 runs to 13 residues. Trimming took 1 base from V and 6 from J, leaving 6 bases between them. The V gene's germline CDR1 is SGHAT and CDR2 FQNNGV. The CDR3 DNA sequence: TGTGCCAGCAGCTTAGCCTCTTATGAAAAACTGTTTTTT. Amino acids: CASSLASYEKLFF.

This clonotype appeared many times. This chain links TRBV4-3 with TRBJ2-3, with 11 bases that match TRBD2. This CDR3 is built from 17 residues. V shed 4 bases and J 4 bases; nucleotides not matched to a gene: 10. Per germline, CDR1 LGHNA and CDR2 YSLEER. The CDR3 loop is CASSRILSGRAPDTQYF. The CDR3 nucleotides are TGCGCCAGCAGCCGGATACTTAGCGGGAGGGCCCCAGATACGCAGTATTTT.

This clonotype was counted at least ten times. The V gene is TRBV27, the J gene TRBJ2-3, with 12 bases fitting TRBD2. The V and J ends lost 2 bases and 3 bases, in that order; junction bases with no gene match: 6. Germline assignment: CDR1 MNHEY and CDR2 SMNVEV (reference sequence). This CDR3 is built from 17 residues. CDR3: CASSLTSGGKVTDTQYF. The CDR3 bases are TGTGCCAGCAGTTTAACTAGCGGGGGGAAGGTAACAGATACGCAGTATTTT.

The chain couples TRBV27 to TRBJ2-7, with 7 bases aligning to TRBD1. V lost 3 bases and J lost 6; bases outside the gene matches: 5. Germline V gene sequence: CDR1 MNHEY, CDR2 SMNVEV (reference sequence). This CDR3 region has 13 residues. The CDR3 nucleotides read TGTGCCAGCAGTTTTGGCAGGGGGATCGAGCAGTACTTC. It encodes CASSFGRGIEQYF.

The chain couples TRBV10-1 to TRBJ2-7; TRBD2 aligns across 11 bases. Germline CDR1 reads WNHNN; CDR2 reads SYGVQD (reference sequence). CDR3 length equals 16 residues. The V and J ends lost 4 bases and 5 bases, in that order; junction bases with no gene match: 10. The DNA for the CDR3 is TGCGCCAGCAGTGCGTCTCTAGCGGGAGGCCCTGACGAGCAGTACTTC. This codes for CASSASLAGGPDEQYF.

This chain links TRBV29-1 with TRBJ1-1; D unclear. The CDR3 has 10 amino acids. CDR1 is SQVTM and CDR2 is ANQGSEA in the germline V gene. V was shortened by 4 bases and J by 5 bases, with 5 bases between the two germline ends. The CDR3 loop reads CSVGWTEAFF. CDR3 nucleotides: TGCAGCGTTGGGTGGACTGAAGCTTTCTTT.

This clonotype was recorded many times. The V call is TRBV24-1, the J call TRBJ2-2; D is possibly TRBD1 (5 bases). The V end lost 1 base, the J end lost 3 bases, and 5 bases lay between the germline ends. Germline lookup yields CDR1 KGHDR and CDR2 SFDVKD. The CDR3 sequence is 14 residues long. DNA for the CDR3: TGTGCCACCAGTGATTTCAGGGACACCGGGGAGCTGTTTTTT. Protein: CATSDFRDTGELFF.

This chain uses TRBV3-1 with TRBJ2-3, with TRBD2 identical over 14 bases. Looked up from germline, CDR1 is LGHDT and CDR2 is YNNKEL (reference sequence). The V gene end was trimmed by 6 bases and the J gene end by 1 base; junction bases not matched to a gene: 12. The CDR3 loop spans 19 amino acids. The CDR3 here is CASSPLGLAGALGTDTQYF. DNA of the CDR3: TGTGCCAGCAGTCCATTGGGACTAGCGGGGGCTCTTGGCACAGATACGCAGTATTTT.

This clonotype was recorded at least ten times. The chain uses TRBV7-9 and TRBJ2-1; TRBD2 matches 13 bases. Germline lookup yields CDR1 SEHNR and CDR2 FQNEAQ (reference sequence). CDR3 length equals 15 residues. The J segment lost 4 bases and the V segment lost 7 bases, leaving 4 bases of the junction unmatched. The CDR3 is CASTTGLAGYNEQFF. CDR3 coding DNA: TGTGCCAGCACCACGGGACTAGCGGGGTACAATGAGCAGTTCTTC.

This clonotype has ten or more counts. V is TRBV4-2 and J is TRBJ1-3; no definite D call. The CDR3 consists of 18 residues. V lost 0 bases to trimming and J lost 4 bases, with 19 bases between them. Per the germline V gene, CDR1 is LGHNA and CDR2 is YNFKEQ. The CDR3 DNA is TGTGCCAGCAGCCAAGATTCATACAAAAGCTCGTTGGGAAACACCATATATTTT. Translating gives CASSQDSYKSSLGNTIYF.